The present T cell receptor (beta chain) was sequenced within a study of T cell repertoires in ileal Crohn's disease. With respect to this clone: Its antigen is not identified.

Findings and limits, study-wide: Clonal expansions were more frequent in active smokers than non-smokers at surgery.

This sample's time point: neoterminal ileum biopsy at postoperative endoscopy, about 6 months after surgery. Measured with immunoSEQ multiplex PCR; TCRdb has only the in-frame clones, and not every one. The profile shows approximately 2,400 clones, roughly 88% of them singletons. Germline loops: CDR1 SGHDT, CDR2 YYEEEE. Trimming removed 2 bases from V and 3 bases from J, with 12 bases in between. The CDR3 is 14 residues long. The V and J genes are TRBV5-6 and TRBJ2-7; D is uncertain. The sequenced sample was ileal tissue. The receptor was derived from an adult with Crohn's disease. The CDR3 region is CASSFRTAGYEQYF. As DNA, the CDR3 is TGTGCCAGCAGCTTTCGGACCGCAGGCTACGAGCAGTACTTC.